This TCR beta chain was documented in a study of T cells after yellow fever vaccination (dated 2019 in TCRdb). For context, the study as a whole: Libraries from fractions with low cell numbers were prepared with the SMART-Seq v4 Ultra Low Input RNA kit. Bulk TCR alpha and beta repertoires were sequenced longitudinally to track T-cell clones before and after primary and booster YFV17D yellow fever vaccination. Two healthy male donors made up the cohort, one aged 18 to 30 years and the other aged 30 to 40 years. Bulk PBMC replicates and cell subsets were isolated from blood drawn at multiple timepoints before and after both primary and secondary immunization.

What the work shows at the level of the full study, not this receptor alone: A small fraction of clonotypes showed up in both the CD4 and CD8 compartments, probably as a result of convergent recombination. Compared with the primary T-cell response, the secondary T-cell response was faster but weaker, reaching its peak on day 5 rather than on day 15. Because the study included only a couple of donors, the extent to which the findings can be generalized is limited. After the booster, most of the clones that had expanded following primary vaccination were detected again (just under 97% of CD4 and around 90% of CD8), which suggests that memory was broadly maintained. Computational filtering was required because FACS-sorted repertoires could contain abundant contaminating clonotypes from the bulk population.

A distance of 14 bases separates the germline ends of V and J, which lose 2 bases and 0 bases respectively. Sequences DFQATT (CDR1) and SNEGSKA (CDR2) are obtained from the germline V gene (reference sequence). The CDR3 runs 15 residues from the cysteine to the phenylalanine. Only the CDR3 portion is preserved as DNA: 45 bases, with reading frame beginning at the first base. This clonotype was counted between two and nine times. This receptor's antigen is unknown. No much larger clone exists at a distance of one base, and base qualities are not known. The treatment or condition label of this sample denotes: live attenuated yellow fever vaccine strain. Two biological replicates of bulk PBMCs were collected at each blood-draw timepoint. PBMCs were isolated from peripheral blood using a standard Ficoll-Paque protocol. TriZol was used to extract RNA from bulk PBMCs, from CD4 and CD8 fractions, and from dextramer-positive and dextramer-negative fractions.

Synthesis of TCR cDNA relied on 5'RACE template switching, a step that introduced a universal primer site along with unique molecular identifiers. Priming of cDNA synthesis was performed from both the TCR alpha and TCR beta constant segments. Libraries were amplified in two PCR steps, with sample barcodes and sequencing adapters added in the second step. Sequencing of libraries was done on Illumina HiSeq 2500 (2x100 bp) or NovaSeq (2x150 bp). In the authors' own workflow: Demultiplexing of reads and collapsing into UMI consensus sequences were performed with MIGEC, and V(D)J alignment was carried out with MiXCR. Vaccine-responding clonotypes were identified with edgeR using replicate PBMC samples, with FDR below 0.01 and a log2 fold change above 5 up to day 15 being required. Each bulk clonotype received a CD4 or CD8 identity based on whether the sequenced CD4 or CD8 repertoire contained that clonotype at higher abundance. TCRdb reprocessed the public reads (quality trimming at Q25 with fastp, clone calling with MiXCR) and kept in-frame beta chains. Entries that share a CDR3 protein sequence are merged under the most common genes and DNA. TCRdb's processing, not the authors', yielded these V and J calls. In all, the sample holds approximately 350,000 distinct CDR3 sequences, and approximately 10% of those were seen once. Less than 20% of the sample is taken by the ten largest.

The sequence was obtained from a man aged 18 to 29 who received the YFV17D yellow fever vaccine. The sequence links TRBV20-1 to TRBJ2-7; too little of a D gene remains to name it. This material consisted of PBMCs, taken on the day of the first yellow fever vaccination. The nucleotide sequence reads as follows: TGCAGTGCTAGATCCTTCGCAGCGAGCTCCTACGAGCAGTACTTC. This translates into CSARSFAASSYEQYF.